The clone carrying this T cell receptor beta chain was seen only a few times. Antigen unknown. The sample is drawn from a study of STAT5B mutations in CD4+ large granular lymphocyte leukemia. This CDR3 spans 16 amino acids. Trimming cost V 4 bases and J 0 bases, with 16 bases left between them. CDR1 LGHNA and CDR2 YSLEER come from the germline V gene. Study-wide results and limits: TRBV06-family usage was enriched in top patient clones (8/27) versus controls (2/35).

Sequencing was performed with immunoSEQ multiplex PCR; in TCRdb, only in-frame clones are kept and a portion is missing. The sample has 30,000 to 35,000 clones, around 88% seen once. The chain combines TRBV4-3 with TRBJ2-7, with D possibly called TRBD1 or TRBD2 (5 bases each). This TCR derives from a human donor in good health. Sequenced sample: CD4+ T cells from blood buffy coats. CDR3 region: CASSPSLRDGSYEQYF. The CDR3 bases are TGCGCCAGCAGCCCGAGTTTACGGGACGGCTCCTACGAGCAGTACTTC.